The text below deals with one T cell receptor beta chain. These data belong to a study of blood T cell repertoires in COVID-19. Across the study: Researchers got acute and convalescent COVID-19 samples from the United States, Italy and Spain. T cells, B-cell-depleted T cells, or PBMCs supplied cDNA or gDNA.

The method was immunoSEQ multiplex PCR; TCRdb's version includes in-frame clones alone and lacks a portion of them. The data show some 350,000 clones, more than 70% seen once. V was clipped by 2 bases and J by 7 bases, with 18 bases between them. The CDR3 length is 16 residues. Germline-derived CDR1 and CDR2 are MNHEY and SVGAGI. Seattle's cohort entered during active infection and was followed longitudinally. Sequences were obtained from peripheral blood. The J gene is TRBJ1-5, the V gene TRBV6-5; D is ambiguous. The receptor was derived from a woman younger than 45 with COVID-19, enrolled during active disease. The CDR3 DNA reads TGTGCCAGCAGTTACAAGGCAACAGCTTATACGCAGCCCCAGCATTTT. This codes for CASSYKATAYTQPQHF.